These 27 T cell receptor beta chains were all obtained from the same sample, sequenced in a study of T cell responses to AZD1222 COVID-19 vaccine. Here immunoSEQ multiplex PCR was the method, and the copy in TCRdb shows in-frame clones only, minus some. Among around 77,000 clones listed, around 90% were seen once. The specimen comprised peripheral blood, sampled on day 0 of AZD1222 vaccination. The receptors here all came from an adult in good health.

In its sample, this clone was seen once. The CDR3 bases are TGTGCCAGCCACTCGGGGGGCATTACGGAAGCTTTCTTT. Its translation: CASHSGGITEAFF. The chain carries TRBV6-5 and TRBJ1-1; a possible D gene is TRBD1 (6 bases). The V end lost 8 bases, the J end lost 8 bases, and 18 bases lay between the germline ends. Germline CDR1 MNHEY, CDR2 SVGAGI. This CDR3 comprises 13 residues.

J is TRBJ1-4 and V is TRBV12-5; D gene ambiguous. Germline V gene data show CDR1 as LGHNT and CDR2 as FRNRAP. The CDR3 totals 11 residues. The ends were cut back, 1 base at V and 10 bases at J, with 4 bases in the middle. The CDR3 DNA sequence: TGTGCTAGTGGTTTGGGGGGAAAACTGTTTTTT. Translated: CASGLGGKLFF. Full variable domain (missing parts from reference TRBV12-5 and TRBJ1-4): DARVTQTPRHKVTEMGQEVTMRCQPILGHNTVFWYRQTMMQGLELLAYFRNRAPLDDSGMPKDRFSAEMPDATLATLKIQPSEPRDSAVYFCASGLGGKLFFGSGTQLSVL.

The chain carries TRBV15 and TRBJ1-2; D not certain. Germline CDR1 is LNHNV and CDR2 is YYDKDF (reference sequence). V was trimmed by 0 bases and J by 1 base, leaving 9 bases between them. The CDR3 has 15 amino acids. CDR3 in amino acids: CATSRDLPVNYGYTF. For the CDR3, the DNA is TGTGCCACCAGCAGAGATCTGCCGGTTAACTATGGCTACACCTTC. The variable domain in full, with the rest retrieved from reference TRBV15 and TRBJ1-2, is DAMVIQNPRYQVTQFGKPVTLSCSQTLNHNVMYWYQQKSSQAPKLLFHYYDKDFNNEADTPDNFQSRRPNTSFCFLDIRSPGLGDTAMYLCATSRDLPVNYGYTFGSGTRLTVV.

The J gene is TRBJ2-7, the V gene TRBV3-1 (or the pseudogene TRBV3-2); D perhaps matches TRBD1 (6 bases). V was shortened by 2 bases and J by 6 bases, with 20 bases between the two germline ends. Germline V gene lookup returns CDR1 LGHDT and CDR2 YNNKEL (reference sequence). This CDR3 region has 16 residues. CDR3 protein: CASSQSRAALGGEQYF. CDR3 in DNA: TGTGCCAGCAGCCAATCAAGGGCGGCTTTAGGGGGCGAGCAGTACTTC.

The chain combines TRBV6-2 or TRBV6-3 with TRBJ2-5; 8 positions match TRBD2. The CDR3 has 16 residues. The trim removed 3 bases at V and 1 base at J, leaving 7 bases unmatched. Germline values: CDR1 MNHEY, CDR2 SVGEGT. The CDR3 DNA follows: TGTGCCAGCAGTTATCCAAGCGGGGGCACCCAAGAGACCCAGTACTTC. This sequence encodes CASSYPSGGTQETQYF.

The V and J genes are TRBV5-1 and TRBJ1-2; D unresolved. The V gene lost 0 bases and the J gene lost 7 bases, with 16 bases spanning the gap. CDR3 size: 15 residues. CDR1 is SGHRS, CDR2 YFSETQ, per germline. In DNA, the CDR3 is TGCGCCAGCAGCTTGGCCGTCGATAAAGGTACTGGCTACACCTTC. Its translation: CASSLAVDKGTGYTF.

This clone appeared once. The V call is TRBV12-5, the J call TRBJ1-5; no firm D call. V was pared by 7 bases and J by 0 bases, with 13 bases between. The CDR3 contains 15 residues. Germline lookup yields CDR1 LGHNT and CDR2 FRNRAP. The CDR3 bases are TGTGCTAGTGAGGAAAACAGCCCTAGCAATCAGCCCCAGCATTTT. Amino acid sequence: CASEENSPSNQPQHF. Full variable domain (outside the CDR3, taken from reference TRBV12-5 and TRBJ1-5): DARVTQTPRHKVTEMGQEVTMRCQPILGHNTVFWYRQTMMQGLELLAYFRNRAPLDDSGMPKDRFSAEMPDATLATLKIQPSEPRDSAVYFCASEENSPSNQPQHFGDGTRLSIL.

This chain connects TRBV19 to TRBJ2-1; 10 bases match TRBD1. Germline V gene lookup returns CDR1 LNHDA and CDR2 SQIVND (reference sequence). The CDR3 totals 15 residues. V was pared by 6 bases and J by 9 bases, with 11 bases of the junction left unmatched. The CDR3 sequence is CASRDGTGALREQFF. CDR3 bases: TGTGCCAGTAGAGACGGGACAGGGGCCCTACGTGAGCAGTTCTTC.

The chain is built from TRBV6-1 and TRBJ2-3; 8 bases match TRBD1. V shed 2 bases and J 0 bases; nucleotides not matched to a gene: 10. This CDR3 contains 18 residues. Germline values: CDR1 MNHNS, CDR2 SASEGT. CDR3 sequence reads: CASSERRPGGLSTDTQYF. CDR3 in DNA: TGTGCCAGCAGTGAACGTCGCCCAGGGGGCCTTAGCACAGATACGCAGTATTTT.

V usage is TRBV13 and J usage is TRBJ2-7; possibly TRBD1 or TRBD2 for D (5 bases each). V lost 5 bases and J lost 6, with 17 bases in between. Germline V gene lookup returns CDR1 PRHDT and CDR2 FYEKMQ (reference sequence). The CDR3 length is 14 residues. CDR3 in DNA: TGTGCCAGCAGCCCTTGGGGACGGGAACGCGAGCAGTACTTC. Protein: CASSPWGREREQYF.

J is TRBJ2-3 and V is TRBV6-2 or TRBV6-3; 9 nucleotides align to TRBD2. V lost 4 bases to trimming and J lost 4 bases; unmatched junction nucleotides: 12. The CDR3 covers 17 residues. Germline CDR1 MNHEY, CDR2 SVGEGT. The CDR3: CASSSPFGLASADTQYF. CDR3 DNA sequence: TGTGCCAGCAGTTCTCCATTCGGACTAGCGTCGGCAGATACGCAGTATTTT.

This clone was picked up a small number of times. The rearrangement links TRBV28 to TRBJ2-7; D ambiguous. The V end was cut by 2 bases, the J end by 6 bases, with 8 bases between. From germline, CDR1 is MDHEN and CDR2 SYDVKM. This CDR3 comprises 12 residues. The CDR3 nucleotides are TGTGCCAGCAGTTTACGGCAGATCGAGCAGTACTTC. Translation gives CASSLRQIEQYF.

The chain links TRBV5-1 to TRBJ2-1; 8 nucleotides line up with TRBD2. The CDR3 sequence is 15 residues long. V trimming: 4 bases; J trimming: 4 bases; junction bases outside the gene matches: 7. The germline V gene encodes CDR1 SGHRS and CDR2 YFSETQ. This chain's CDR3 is CASSLSGDSYNEQFF. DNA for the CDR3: TGCGCCAGCAGCCTTAGCGGGGATTCATACAATGAGCAGTTCTTC.

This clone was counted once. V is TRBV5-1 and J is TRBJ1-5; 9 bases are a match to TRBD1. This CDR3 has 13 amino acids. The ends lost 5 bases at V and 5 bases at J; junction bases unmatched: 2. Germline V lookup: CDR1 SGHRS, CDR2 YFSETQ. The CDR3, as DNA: TGCGCCAGCAGGGGACAGGGAGATCAGCCCCAGCATTTT. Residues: CASRGQGDQPQHF.

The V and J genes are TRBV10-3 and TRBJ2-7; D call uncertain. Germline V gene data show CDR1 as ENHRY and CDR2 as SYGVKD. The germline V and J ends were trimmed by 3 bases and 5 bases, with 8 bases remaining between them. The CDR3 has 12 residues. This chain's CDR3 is CAISEPGDEQYF. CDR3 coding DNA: TGTGCCATCAGTGAACCTGGGGACGAGCAGTACTTC.

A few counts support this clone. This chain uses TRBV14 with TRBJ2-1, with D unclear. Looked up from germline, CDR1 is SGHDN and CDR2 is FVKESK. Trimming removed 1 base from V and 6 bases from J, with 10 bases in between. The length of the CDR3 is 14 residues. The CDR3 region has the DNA TGTGCCAGCAGCCAAGGGCGACTGGGCAATGAGCAGTTCTTC. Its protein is CASSQGRLGNEQFF.

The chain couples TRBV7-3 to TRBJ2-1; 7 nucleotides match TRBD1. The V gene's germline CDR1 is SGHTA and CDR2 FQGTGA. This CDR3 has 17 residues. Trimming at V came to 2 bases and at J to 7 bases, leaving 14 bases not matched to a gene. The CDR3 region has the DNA TGTGCCAGCAGCTTAGGAGGACAGGCCCCTTCAAGTAATGAGCAGTTCTTC. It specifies CASSLGGQAPSSNEQFF.

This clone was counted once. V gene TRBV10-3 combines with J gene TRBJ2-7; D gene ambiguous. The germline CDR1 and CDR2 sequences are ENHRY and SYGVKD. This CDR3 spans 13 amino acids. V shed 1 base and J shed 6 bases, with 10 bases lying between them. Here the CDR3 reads CAISEWNSPEQYF. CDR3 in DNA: TGTGCCATCAGTGAGTGGAACAGTCCCGAGCAGTACTTC.

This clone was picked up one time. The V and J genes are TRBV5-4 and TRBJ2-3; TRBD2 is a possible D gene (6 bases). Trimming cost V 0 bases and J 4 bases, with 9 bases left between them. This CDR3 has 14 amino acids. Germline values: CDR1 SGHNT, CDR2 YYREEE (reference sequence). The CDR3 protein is CASSLEEGSDTQYF. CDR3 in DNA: TGTGCCAGCAGCTTGGAGGAGGGGTCAGATACGCAGTATTTT.

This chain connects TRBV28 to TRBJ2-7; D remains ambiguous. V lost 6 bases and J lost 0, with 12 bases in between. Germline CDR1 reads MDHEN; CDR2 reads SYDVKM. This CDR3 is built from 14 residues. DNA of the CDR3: TGTGCCAGCAGCCCTTTTTCCGACTCCTACGAGCAGTACTTC. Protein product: CASSPFSDSYEQYF.

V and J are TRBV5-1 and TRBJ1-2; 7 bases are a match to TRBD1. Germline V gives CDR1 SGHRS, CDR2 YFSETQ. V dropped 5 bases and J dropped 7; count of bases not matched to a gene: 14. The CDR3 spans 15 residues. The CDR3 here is CASSLNAQGESGYTF. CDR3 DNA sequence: TGCGCCAGCAGTCTAAATGCGCAGGGGGAATCTGGCTACACCTTC.

This CDR3 reads CASRKTNYGYTF. For the CDR3, the DNA is TGTGCCAGCAGGAAAACTAACTATGGCTACACCTTC. The chain links TRBV6-5 to TRBJ1-2; D call uncertain. Germline V lookup: CDR1 MNHEY, CDR2 SVGAGI. Between the trimmed V and J ends, which lost 6 bases and 0 bases, there was a span of 5 bases. CDR3 length equals 12 residues.

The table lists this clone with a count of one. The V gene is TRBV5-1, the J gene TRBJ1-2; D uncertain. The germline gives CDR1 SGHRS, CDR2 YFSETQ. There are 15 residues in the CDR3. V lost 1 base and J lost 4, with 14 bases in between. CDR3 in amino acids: CASSLSVEGIYGYTF. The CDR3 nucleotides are TGCGCCAGCAGCTTGTCGGTAGAGGGAATCTATGGCTACACCTTC. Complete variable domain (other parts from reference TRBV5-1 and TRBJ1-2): KAGVTQTPRYLIKTRGQQVTLSCSPISGHRSVSWYQQTPGQGLQFLFEYFSETQRNKGNFPGRFSGRQFSNSRSEMNVSTLELGDSALYLCASSLSVEGIYGYTFGSGTRLTVV.

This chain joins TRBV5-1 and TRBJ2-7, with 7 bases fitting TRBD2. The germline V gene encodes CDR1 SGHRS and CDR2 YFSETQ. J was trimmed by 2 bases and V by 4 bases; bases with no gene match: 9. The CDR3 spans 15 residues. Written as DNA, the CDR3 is TGCGCCAGCAGCAGCGCCCGCGGGACTACCTACGAGCAGTACTTC. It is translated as CASSSARGTTYEQYF.

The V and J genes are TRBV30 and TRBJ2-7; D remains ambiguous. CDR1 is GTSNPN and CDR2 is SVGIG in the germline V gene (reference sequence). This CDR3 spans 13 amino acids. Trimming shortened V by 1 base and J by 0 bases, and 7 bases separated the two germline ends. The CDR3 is CAWSDSFSYEQYF. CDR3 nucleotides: TGTGCCTGGAGTGACAGTTTCTCCTACGAGCAGTACTTC.

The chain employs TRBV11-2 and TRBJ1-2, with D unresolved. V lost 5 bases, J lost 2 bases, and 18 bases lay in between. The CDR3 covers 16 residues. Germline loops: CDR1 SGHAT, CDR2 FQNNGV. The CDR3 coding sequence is TGTGCCAGCAGCCGATCCGGGGAGGGCTGGAACTATGGCTACACCTTC. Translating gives CASSRSGEGWNYGYTF.

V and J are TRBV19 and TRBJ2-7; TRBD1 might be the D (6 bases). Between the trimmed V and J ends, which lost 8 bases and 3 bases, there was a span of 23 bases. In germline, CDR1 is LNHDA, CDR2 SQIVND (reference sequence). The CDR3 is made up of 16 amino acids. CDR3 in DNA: TGTGCCAGTTACGGGCAGGGGAAATTGGGCTACTACGAGCAGTACTTC. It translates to CASYGQGKLGYYEQYF.